This TCR beta chain is from a study of regulatory T cells in long-lasting Graves disease. On the study more broadly: Antithyroid drugs had been given to newly diagnosed Graves' patients for under 3 months. Findings and limits, study-wide: Persistent disease was associated with favored TRBV28 usage and with favored use of TRBJ1-2 and TRBJ2-5.

The CDR3 runs 16 residues. Time point indicated: newly diagnosed GD, antithyroid drugs for less than 3 months. There was RNA extracted from PBMCs, and the TCR library was made from it. The source of the patients was an endocrinology department in Xi'an, China. Building the TCR beta libraries relied on iRepertoire HTBI primers, and CDR3 regions underwent Arm-PCR. One entry per CDR3 protein, called by TCRdb with MiXCR from the multiplex PCR reads. The profile shows under 700,000 distinct CDR3 sequences, approximately 16% of them singletons. This clonotype was counted between two and nine times. Its antigen remains unknown. A read error may produce the germline difference seen at one junction end. These same data were also listed under a study on T cells in Graves' hyperthyroidism and ophthalmopathy.

The V gene is TRBV12-3 or TRBV12-4, the J gene TRBJ2-3, with TRBD2 matching 7 bases. This sequence was found in a woman aged 40-60 years with Graves disease. Sample: peripheral blood mononuclear cells (PBMCs), taken at new diagnosis, from a patient treated with antithyroid drugs. CDR3 bases: TGTGCCAGCAGTAATACCCCGGGGGGAAGCACAGATACGCAGTGTTTT. It is translated as CASSNTPGGSTDTQCF.